This TCR beta chain emerged from a study of human T cells and chemical hapten exposure. Study-wide context: TCR yield per sample varied, mainly due to pooled library volumes.

This clonotype was seen a handful of times. Its antigen is still unknown. Time point meaning: patch test 2, 6 weeks after DPC sensitization. Treatment described: therapeutic diphenylcyclopropenone sensitization with weekly scalp DPC. There are 14 residues in the CDR3. CDR1 is KGHSH and CDR2 is LQKENI in the germline V gene. V lost 6 bases and J 6 bases, leaving 18 bases between the germline ends. TCRdb reprocessed the RACE reads via MiXCR and lists one record per CDR3 protein. The sample has about 140,000 distinct CDR3 sequences, 10% to 15% seen once. Study-level points and caveats: Alopecia affected the donors, so their immune response may differ from healthy people's. There were significantly more large CDR3 similarity clusters among expanded TCRs than among controls. DPC sensitization left the count of TCRs above 1 in 1000 unchanged.

Source: whole blood, taken in connection with sensitization to the hapten diphenylcyclopropenone (DPC). This clonotype was obtained from a woman between 50 and 59 years old with alopecia areata. Some clones in this sample may be carry-over from other donors' samples. The chain joins TRBV18 to TRBJ2-7; D call uncertain. The CDR3: CASSRPGPSGEQYF. The CDR3, as DNA: TGTGCCAGCTCTCGGCCGGGCCCCTCGGGCGAGCAGTACTTC. The entire variable domain, with the rest obtained from reference TRBV18 and TRBJ2-7, is as follows: NAGVMQNPRHLVRRRGQEARLRCSPMKGHSHVYWYRQLPEEGLKFMVYLQKENIIDESGMPKERFSAEFPKEGPSILRIQQVVRGDSAAYFCASSRPGPSGEQYFGPGTRLTVT.